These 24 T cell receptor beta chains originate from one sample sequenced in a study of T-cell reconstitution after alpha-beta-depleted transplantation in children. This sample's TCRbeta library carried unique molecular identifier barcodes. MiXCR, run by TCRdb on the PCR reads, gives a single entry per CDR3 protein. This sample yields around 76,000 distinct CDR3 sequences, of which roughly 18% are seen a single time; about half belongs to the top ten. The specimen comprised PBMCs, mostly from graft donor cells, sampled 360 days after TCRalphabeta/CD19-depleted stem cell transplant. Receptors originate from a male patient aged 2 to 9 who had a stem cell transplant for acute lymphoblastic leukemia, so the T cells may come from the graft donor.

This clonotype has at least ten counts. The CDR3 reads CASSPIPTGASYEQYF. As DNA, the CDR3 is TGCGCCAGCAGCCCGATCCCGACAGGGGCCTCCTACGAGCAGTACTTC. V and J are TRBV5-1 and TRBJ2-7; 8 bases map to TRBD1. Trimming took 4 bases from V and 0 from J; bases not matched to a gene: 9. Germline values: CDR1 SGHRS, CDR2 YFSETQ. The length of the CDR3 is 16 residues. The whole variable domain, filled in from reference TRBV5-1 and TRBJ2-7, reads KAGVTQTPRYLIKTRGQQVTLSCSPISGHRSVSWYQQTPGQGLQFLFEYFSETQRNKGNFPGRFSGRQFSNSRSEMNVSTLELGDSALYLCASSPIPTGASYEQYFGPGTRLTVT.

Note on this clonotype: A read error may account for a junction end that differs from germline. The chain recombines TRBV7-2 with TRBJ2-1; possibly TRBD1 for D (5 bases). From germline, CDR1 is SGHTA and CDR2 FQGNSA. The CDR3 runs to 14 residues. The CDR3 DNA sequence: TGTGCCAGCAGATTAGCAGGGTTCTACAATGAGCAGTTCTTC. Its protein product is CASRLAGFYNEQFF.

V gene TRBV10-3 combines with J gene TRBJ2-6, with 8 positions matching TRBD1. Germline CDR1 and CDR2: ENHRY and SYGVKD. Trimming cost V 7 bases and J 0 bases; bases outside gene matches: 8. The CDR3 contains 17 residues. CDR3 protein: CAITGQGLPSGANVLTF. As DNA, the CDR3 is TGTGCCATCACCGGACAGGGTCTCCCCTCTGGGGCCAACGTCCTGACTTTC.

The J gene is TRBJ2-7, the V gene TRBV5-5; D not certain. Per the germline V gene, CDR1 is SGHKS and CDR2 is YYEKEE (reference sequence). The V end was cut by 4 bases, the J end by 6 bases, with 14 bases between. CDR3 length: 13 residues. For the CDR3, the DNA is TGTGCCAGCAGCACCGGGCCCCTCTGCGAGCAGTACTTC. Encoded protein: CASSTGPLCEQYF.

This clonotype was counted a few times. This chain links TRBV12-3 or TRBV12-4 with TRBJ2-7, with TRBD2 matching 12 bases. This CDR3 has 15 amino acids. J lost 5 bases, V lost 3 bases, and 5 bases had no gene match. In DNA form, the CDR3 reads TGTGCCAGCAGTTTTAAACTAGCGGGAGGCCACGAGCAGTACTTC. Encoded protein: CASSFKLAGGHEQYF.

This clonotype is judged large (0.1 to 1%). The CDR3: CASSPRDGAQAAFF. The DNA of the CDR3 is TGTGCCAGCAGCCCCCGGGACGGGGCCCAGGCCGCTTTCTTT. This chain connects TRBV7-9 to TRBJ1-1; TRBD1 might be the D (5 bases). In germline, CDR1 is SEHNR, CDR2 FQNEAQ (reference sequence). V was trimmed by 5 bases and J by 11 bases, leaving 21 bases between them. The CDR3 is made up of 14 amino acids.

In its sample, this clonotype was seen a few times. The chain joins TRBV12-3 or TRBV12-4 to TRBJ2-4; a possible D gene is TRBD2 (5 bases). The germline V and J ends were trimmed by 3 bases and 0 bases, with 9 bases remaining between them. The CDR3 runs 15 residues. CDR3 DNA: TGTGCCAGCAGTTTTCGGGGAATAGCCAAAAACATTCAGTACTTC. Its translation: CASSFRGIAKNIQYF.

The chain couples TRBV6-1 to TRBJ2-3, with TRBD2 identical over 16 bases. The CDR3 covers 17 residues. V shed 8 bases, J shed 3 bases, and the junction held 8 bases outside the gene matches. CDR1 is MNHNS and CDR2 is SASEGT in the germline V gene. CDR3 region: CASGSGLAGGITDTQYF. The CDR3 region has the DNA TGTGCCAGCGGATCGGGACTAGCGGGAGGGATTACAGATACGCAGTATTTT.

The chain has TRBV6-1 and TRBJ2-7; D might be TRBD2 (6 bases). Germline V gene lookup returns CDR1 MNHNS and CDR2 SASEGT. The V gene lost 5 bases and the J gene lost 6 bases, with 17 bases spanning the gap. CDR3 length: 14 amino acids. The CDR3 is CASSRYSGRGEQYF. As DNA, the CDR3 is TGTGCCAGCAGTAGGTATAGCGGACGGGGCGAGCAGTACTTC.

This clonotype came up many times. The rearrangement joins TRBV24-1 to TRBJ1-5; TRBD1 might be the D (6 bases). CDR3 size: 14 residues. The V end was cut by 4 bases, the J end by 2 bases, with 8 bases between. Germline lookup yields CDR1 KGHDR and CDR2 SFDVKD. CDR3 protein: CATSDYRGNQPQHF. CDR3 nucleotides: TGTGCCACCAGTGACTACAGGGGCAATCAGCCCCAGCATTTT.

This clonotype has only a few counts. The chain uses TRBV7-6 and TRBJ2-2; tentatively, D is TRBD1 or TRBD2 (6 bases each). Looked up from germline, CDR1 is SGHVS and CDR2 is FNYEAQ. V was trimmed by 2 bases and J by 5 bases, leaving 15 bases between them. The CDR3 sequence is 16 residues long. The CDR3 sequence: CASSLRSQGRTGELFF. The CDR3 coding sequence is TGTGCCAGCAGCTTAAGGAGCCAGGGGAGGACCGGGGAGCTGTTTTTT.

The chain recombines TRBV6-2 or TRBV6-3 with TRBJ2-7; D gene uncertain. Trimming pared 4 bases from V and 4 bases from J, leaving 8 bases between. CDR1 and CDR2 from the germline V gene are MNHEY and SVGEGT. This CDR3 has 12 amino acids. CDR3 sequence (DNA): TGTGCCAGCAGTTTGGGCAGATACGAGCAGTACTTC. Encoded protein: CASSLGRYEQYF.

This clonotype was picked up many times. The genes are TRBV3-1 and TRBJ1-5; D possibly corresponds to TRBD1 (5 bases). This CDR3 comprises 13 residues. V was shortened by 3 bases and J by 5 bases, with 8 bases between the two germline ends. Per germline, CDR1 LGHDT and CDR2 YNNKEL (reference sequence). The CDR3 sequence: CASSQQGYQPQHF. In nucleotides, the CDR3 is TGTGCCAGCAGCCAGCAGGGATATCAGCCCCAGCATTTT.

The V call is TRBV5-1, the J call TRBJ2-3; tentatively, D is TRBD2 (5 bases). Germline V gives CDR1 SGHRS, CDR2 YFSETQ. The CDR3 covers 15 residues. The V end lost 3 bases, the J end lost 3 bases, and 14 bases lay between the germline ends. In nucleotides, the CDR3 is TGCGCCAGCAGCTCGGGGAGAGCAGGTACAGATACGCAGTATTTT. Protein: CASSSGRAGTDTQYF.

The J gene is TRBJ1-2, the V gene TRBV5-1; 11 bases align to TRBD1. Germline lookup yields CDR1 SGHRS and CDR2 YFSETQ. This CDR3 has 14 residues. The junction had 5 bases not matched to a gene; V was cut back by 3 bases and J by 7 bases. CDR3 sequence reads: CASSSTGTGGGYTF. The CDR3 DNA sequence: TGCGCCAGCAGCTCTACCGGGACAGGGGGTGGCTACACCTTC.

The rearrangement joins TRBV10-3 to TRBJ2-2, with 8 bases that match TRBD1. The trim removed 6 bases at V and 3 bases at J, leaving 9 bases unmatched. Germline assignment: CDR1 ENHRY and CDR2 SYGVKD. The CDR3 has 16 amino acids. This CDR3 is CAIRGQGLVDTGELFF. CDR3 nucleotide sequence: TGTGCCATCAGAGGACAGGGTCTCGTGGACACCGGGGAGCTGTTTTTT.

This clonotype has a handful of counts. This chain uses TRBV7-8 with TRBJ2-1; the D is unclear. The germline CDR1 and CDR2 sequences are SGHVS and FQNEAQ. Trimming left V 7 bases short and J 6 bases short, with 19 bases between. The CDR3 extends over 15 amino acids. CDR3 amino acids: CASTRVVGSFNEQFF. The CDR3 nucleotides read TGTGCCAGCACCCGAGTAGTCGGATCGTTCAATGAGCAGTTCTTC.

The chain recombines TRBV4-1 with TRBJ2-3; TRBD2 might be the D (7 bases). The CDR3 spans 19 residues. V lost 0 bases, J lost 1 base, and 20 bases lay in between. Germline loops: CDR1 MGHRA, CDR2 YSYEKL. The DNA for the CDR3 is TGCGCCAGCAGCCAAGAATCAAGGACCCTAGGGGGGGGCACAGATACGCAGTATTTT. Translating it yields CASSQESRTLGGGTDTQYF.

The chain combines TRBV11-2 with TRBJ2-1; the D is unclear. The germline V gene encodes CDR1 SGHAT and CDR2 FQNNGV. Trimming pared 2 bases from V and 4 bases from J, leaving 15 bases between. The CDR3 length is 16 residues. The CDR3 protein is CASSLTRRLTYNEQFF. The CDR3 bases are TGTGCCAGCAGCTTAACCCGGCGGCTAACATACAATGAGCAGTTCTTC. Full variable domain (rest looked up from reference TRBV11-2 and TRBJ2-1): EAGVAQSPRYKIIEKRQSVAFWCNPISGHATLYWYQQILGQGPKLLIQFQNNGVVDDSQLPKDRFSAERLKGVDSTLKIQPAKLEDSAVYLCASSLTRRLTYNEQFFGPGTRLTVL.

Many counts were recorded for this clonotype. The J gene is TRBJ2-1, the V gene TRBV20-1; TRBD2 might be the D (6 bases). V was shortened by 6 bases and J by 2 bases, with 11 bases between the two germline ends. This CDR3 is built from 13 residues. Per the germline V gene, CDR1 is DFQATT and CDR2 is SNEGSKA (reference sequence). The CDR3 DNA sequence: TGCAGTGCCCGGAGGGTCGCCTACAATGAGCAGTTCTTC. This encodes CSARRVAYNEQFF.

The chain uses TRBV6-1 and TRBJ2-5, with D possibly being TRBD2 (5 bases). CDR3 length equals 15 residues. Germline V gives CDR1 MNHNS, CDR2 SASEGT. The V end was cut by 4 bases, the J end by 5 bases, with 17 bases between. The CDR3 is CASSGMSFSGETQYF. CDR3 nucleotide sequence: TGTGCCAGCAGTGGAATGAGCTTTTCGGGGGAGACCCAGTACTTC.

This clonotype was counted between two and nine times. The CDR3: CASSRETANTGELFF. The CDR3 coding sequence is TGTGCCAGCAGTCGCGAGACAGCGAACACCGGGGAGCTGTTTTTT. The chain couples TRBV6-1 to TRBJ2-2; D might be TRBD1 (5 bases). V dropped 5 bases and J dropped 0 bases, with 10 bases sitting between them. The CDR3 runs 15 residues. In germline, CDR1 is MNHNS, CDR2 SASEGT.

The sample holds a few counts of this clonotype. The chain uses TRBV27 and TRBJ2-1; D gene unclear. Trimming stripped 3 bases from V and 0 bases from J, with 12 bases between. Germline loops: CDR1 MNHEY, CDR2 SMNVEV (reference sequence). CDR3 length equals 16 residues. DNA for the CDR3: TGTGCCAGCAGTTTCATGGCGACGAGCTCCTACAATGAGCAGTTCTTC. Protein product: CASSFMATSSYNEQFF.

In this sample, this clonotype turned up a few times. The CDR3 is CASRNPNEGCYTF. In DNA form, the CDR3 reads TGTGCCAGCAGAAATCCGAATGAGGGATGCTACACCTTC. The chain employs TRBV12-3 or TRBV12-4 and TRBJ1-2; no clear D. The V and J ends lost 6 bases and 9 bases respectively, with 17 bases between them. There are 13 residues in the CDR3.